This TCR beta chain was identified in a study of blood T cell repertoires in COVID-19. The overall study: Researchers got acute and convalescent COVID-19 samples from the United States, Italy and Spain. The analysed material was cDNA or gDNA that came from T cells, B-cell-depleted T cells, or PBMCs.

The CDR3 length is 15 residues. Trimming removed 5 bases from V and 4 bases from J; junction bases left unmatched: 6. CDR1 and CDR2 from the germline V gene are LNHNV and YYDKDF (reference sequence). In the original analysis: It was from reference gene primer amplification that nucleated cell counts were estimated. Generated by immunoSEQ multiplex PCR, the TCRdb table keeps only in-frame clones and is missing some. That table is the source of V, J and clone size, and D and trimming were worked out from the DNA. This table holds approximately 58,000 clones, around nine tenths found once. The receptor was derived from a human donor in a cohort sampled during active COVID-19. J is TRBJ2-3 and V is TRBV15, with 10 bases that match TRBD1. The source material was peripheral blood. The CDR3 loop reads CATSWTGGAADTQYF. The DNA of the CDR3 is TGTGCCACCAGCTGGACAGGGGGAGCCGCAGATACGCAGTATTTT.